The 30 T cell receptor beta chains below all came from one sample that was sequenced in a study of TIL therapy for anti-PD-1-resistant metastatic lung cancer. Noted time point: pre-treatment sample, taken before nivolumab and TIL therapy. Pleural nodules or supraclavicular lymph nodes made up most of the excised metastases sampled. This was the immunoSEQ v3 assay. Clones were sequenced by immunoSEQ multiplex PCR, and TCRdb holds only the in-frame ones, with some missing. The table records approximately 95,000 clones, roughly two thirds of them present only once. The material was tumor tissue, obtained at baseline. All receptors derive from a person aged 25 to 80 with non-small cell lung cancer.

The sample holds one count of this clone. The rearrangement uses TRBV30 and TRBJ1-2; 7 bases are a match to TRBD1. V lost 1 base to trimming and J lost 7 bases; unmatched junction nucleotides: 6. Germline V gives CDR1 GTSNPN, CDR2 SVGIG (reference sequence). The CDR3 loop spans 13 amino acids. The CDR3 loop reads CAWSDGGGRGYTF. In DNA form, the CDR3 reads TGTGCCTGGAGTGATGGAGGGGGCCGTGGCTACACCTTC.

This chain connects TRBV19 to TRBJ2-1; D perhaps matches TRBD2 (6 bases). Trimming removed 3 bases at V and 6 bases at J, with 24 bases between. Per germline, CDR1 LNHDA and CDR2 SQIVND (reference sequence). The CDR3 sequence is 18 residues long. CDR3 DNA sequence: TGTGCCAGTAGTATTCGGGTCTTTAGTAGCGGAAGGGGCAATGAGCAGTTCTTC. It codes for CASSIRVFSSGRGNEQFF.

This clone has a handful of counts. This chain joins TRBV7-9 and TRBJ1-2; D unclear. This CDR3 contains 14 residues. Germline values: CDR1 SEHNR, CDR2 FQNEAQ (reference sequence). The V and J ends lost 2 bases and 7 bases respectively, with 14 bases between them. CDR3 in amino acids: CASSLRIGGIGYTF. In DNA form, the CDR3 reads TGTGCCAGCAGCTTAAGGATAGGTGGCATTGGCTACACCTTC.

V gene TRBV28 combines with J gene TRBJ1-4; D call uncertain. Germline CDR1 reads MDHEN; CDR2 reads SYDVKM. The CDR3 is made up of 15 amino acids. Trimming cost V 2 bases and J 7 bases, with 14 bases left between them. The CDR3 nucleotides read TGTGCCAGCAGTTTAGGTTGGGGAATGGGTGAAAAACTGTTTTTT. Translation: CASSLGWGMGEKLFF. Combining the CDR3 with reference TRBV28 and TRBJ1-4 gives the whole variable domain DVKVTQSSRYLVKRTGEKVFLECVQDMDHENMFWYRQDPGLGLRLIYFSYDVKMKEKGDIPEGYSVSREKKERFSLILESASTNQTSMYLCASSLGWGMGEKLFFGSGTQLSVL.

The J gene is TRBJ2-2, the V gene TRBV6-2 or TRBV6-3; D not certain. The CDR3 sequence is 14 residues long. Germline V gene data show CDR1 as MNHEY and CDR2 as SVGEGT. V gave up 2 bases and J gave up 2 bases, with 6 bases separating them. The CDR3 sequence: CASSYRLNTGELFF. CDR3 sequence (DNA): TGTGCCAGCAGTTACAGGCTAAACACCGGGGAGCTGTTTTTT.

This clone has a handful of counts. The rearrangement joins TRBV28 to TRBJ1-3; 7 bases are a match to TRBD1. V was pared by 9 bases and J by 2 bases, with 7 bases of the junction left unmatched. This CDR3 spans 14 amino acids. Germline V gene sequence: CDR1 MDHEN, CDR2 SYDVKM. The CDR3 reads CARSSDRAGNTIYF. CDR3 nucleotide sequence: TGTGCCAGAAGCTCCGACAGGGCTGGAAACACCATATATTTT. Full variable domain (remainder filled in from reference TRBV28 and TRBJ1-3): DVKVTQSSRYLVKRTGEKVFLECVQDMDHENMFWYRQDPGLGLRLIYFSYDVKMKEKGDIPEGYSVSREKKERFSLILESASTNQTSMYLCARSSDRAGNTIYFGEGSWLTVV.

V gene TRBV24-1 combines with J gene TRBJ2-5, with D perhaps TRBD1 (5 bases). CDR3 length: 14 amino acids. The V end lost 3 bases, the J end lost 2 bases, and 9 bases lay between the germline ends. Germline V gene lookup returns CDR1 KGHDR and CDR2 SFDVKD. Here the CDR3 DNA reads TGTGCCACCAGTGATCCCTACAGGCAAGAGACCCAGTACTTC. Translated: CATSDPYRQETQYF.

A single count supports this clone. The CDR3 nucleotides are TGTGCCAGCAGTGTCTTGGGCGGGAGCTCCTACGAGCAGTACTTC. Translating gives CASSVLGGSSYEQYF. The chain has TRBV27 and TRBJ2-7, with 7 bases fitting TRBD2. This CDR3 has 15 residues. V trimming: 5 bases; J trimming: 0 bases; junction bases outside the gene matches: 7. In germline, CDR1 is MNHEY, CDR2 SMNVEV (reference sequence).

Concerning this clone itself: One end of the junction does not line up with germline, which may come from a read error. The chain employs TRBV11-2 and TRBJ2-7; no definite D call. The CDR3 totals 14 residues. Germline V lookup: CDR1 SGHAT, CDR2 FQNNGV. CDR3 in amino acids: CASSFSMLSSEQYF. CDR3 DNA sequence: TGTGCCAGCAGCTTCTCCATGCTCTCCTCCGAGCAGTACTTC.

This chain connects TRBV29-1 to TRBJ2-7; 7 bases line up with TRBD1. The germline CDR1 and CDR2 sequences are SQVTM and ANQGSEA. V shed 7 bases and J 1 base; nucleotides not matched to a gene: 4. The CDR3 contains 12 residues. As DNA, the CDR3 is TGCAGCGGGGGACAGAGTTCCTACGAGCAGTACTTC. Translated: CSGGQSSYEQYF.

The V gene is TRBV6-5, the J gene TRBJ1-6; D may be TRBD1 (5 bases). V lost 6 bases to trimming and J lost 4 bases, with 7 bases between them. The CDR3 runs 13 residues. CDR1 and CDR2 from the germline V gene are MNHEY and SVGAGI. The CDR3 coding sequence is TGTGCCAGCAGAGACAGTTATAATTCACCCCTCCACTTT. Its protein is CASRDSYNSPLHF.

This clone was picked up many times. This chain connects TRBV11-2 to TRBJ1-5; unclear D gene. The CDR3 is made up of 15 amino acids. Germline loops: CDR1 SGHAT, CDR2 FQNNGV. V was clipped by 5 bases and J by 3 bases, with 14 bases between them. CDR3 sequence reads: CASSPGARSNQPQHF. The DNA of the CDR3 is TGTGCCAGCAGCCCGGGTGCCAGGTCCAATCAGCCCCAGCATTTT. Combining the CDR3 with reference TRBV11-2 and TRBJ1-5 gives the whole variable domain EAGVAQSPRYKIIEKRQSVAFWCNPISGHATLYWYQQILGQGPKLLIQFQNNGVVDDSQLPKDRFSAERLKGVDSTLKIQPAKLEDSAVYLCASSPGARSNQPQHFGDGTRLSIL.

The CDR3 DNA sequence: TGTGCCAGCAGGGAAGCCGGGACAGCAAATCAGCCCCAGCATTTT. It translates to CASREAGTANQPQHF. The rearrangement joins TRBV28 to TRBJ1-5; 7 positions match TRBD1. With V trimmed by 6 bases and J by 4 bases, 9 bases remained unmatched. The CDR3 runs to 15 residues. The V gene's germline CDR1 is MDHEN and CDR2 SYDVKM. The whole variable domain, filled in from reference TRBV28 and TRBJ1-5, reads DVKVTQSSRYLVKRTGEKVFLECVQDMDHENMFWYRQDPGLGLRLIYFSYDVKMKEKGDIPEGYSVSREKKERFSLILESASTNQTSMYLCASREAGTANQPQHFGDGTRLSIL.

There are a few counts of this clone. This rearrangement joins TRBV7-8 to TRBJ2-7; D not resolved. The CDR3 spans 13 residues. CDR1 is SGHVS, CDR2 FQNEAQ, per germline. Deletions cut 5 bases from V and 2 bases from J, with 10 bases between. This chain's CDR3 is CASSHNRAYEQYF. CDR3 bases: TGTGCCAGCAGCCATAACCGGGCCTACGAGCAGTACTTC.

The rearrangement links TRBV5-6 to TRBJ1-4; D call uncertain. Germline loops: CDR1 SGHDT, CDR2 YYEEEE. The V gene lost 4 bases and the J gene lost 8 bases, with 12 bases spanning the gap. This CDR3 has 13 residues. Here the CDR3 DNA reads TGTGCCAGCAGCGCTCCGGGAGGCGAAAAACTGTTTTTT. Translation: CASSAPGGEKLFF. Full variable domain (missing parts from reference TRBV5-6 and TRBJ1-4): DAGVTQSPTHLIKTRGQQVTLRCSPKSGHDTVSWYQQALGQGPQFIFQYYEEEERQRGNFPDRFSGHQFPNYSSELNVNALLLGDSALYLCASSAPGGEKLFFGSGTQLSVL.

The rearrangement joins TRBV27 to TRBJ1-3; D gene uncertain. The germline V and J ends were trimmed by 5 bases and 0 bases, with 11 bases remaining between them. Per germline, CDR1 MNHEY and CDR2 SMNVEV (reference sequence). The CDR3 covers 15 residues. The CDR3 nucleotides are TGTGCCAGCAGTGTCGGGCGGAGCTCTGGAAACACCATATATTTT. As protein: CASSVGRSSGNTIYF.

This clone was recorded only once. The chain recombines TRBV7-3 with TRBJ2-7, with 11 bases that match TRBD1. CDR3 size: 15 residues. V was pared by 5 bases and J by 2 bases, with 5 bases of the junction left unmatched. Germline V gene data show CDR1 as SGHTA and CDR2 as FQGTGA. The CDR3 region is CASSPGTGGPYEQYF. The CDR3 nucleotides read TGTGCCAGCAGCCCTGGGACAGGGGGGCCCTACGAGCAGTACTTC.

This clone was picked up many times. V and J are TRBV7-8 and TRBJ2-7, with 8 positions matching TRBD1. V shed 6 bases and J 2 bases; nucleotides not matched to a gene: 6. This CDR3 spans 14 amino acids. Looked up from germline, CDR1 is SGHVS and CDR2 is FQNEAQ. Here the CDR3 DNA reads TGTGCCAGCAGTAAGACAGGGGCCCCCTACGAGCAGTACTTC. It specifies CASSKTGAPYEQYF.

This sequence joins TRBV28 and TRBJ1-4, with unresolved D. The length of the CDR3 is 12 residues. V dropped 2 bases and J dropped 8 bases, with 6 bases sitting between them. CDR1 and CDR2 (germline): MDHEN, SYDVKM. In DNA, the CDR3 is TGTGCCAGCAGTTTAAGAGCGGAAAAACTGTTTTTT. It codes for CASSLRAEKLFF.

The chain is built from TRBV28 and TRBJ2-7, with a possible D match to TRBD1 (5 bases). Trimming shortened V by 7 bases and J by 3 bases, and 16 bases separated the two germline ends. CDR1 MDHEN and CDR2 SYDVKM come from the germline V gene. The CDR3 length is 14 residues. CDR3 nucleotides: TGTGCCAGCACCGATGTGGCAGGGCGCTACGAGCAGTACTTC. It encodes CASTDVAGRYEQYF.

The CDR3: CASSQDTDLEQFF. For the CDR3, the DNA is TGCGCCAGCAGCCAAGACACGGATCTCGAGCAGTTCTTC. The V call is TRBV5-1, the J call TRBJ2-1; no clear D gene. V was cut by 4 bases and J by 10 bases, with 15 bases left in between. Per germline, CDR1 SGHRS and CDR2 YFSETQ. The length of the CDR3 is 13 residues.

The genes are TRBV30 and TRBJ1-5; possible D gene TRBD1, 5 bases. The CDR3 totals 14 residues. V lost 5 bases, J lost 2 bases, and 13 bases lay in between. Looked up from germline, CDR1 is GTSNPN and CDR2 is SVGIG (reference sequence). The CDR3 loop is CAWAGGLGNQPQHF. The CDR3 nucleotides read TGTGCCTGGGCTGGGGGTTTGGGCAATCAGCCCCAGCATTTT.

Only one count was recorded for this clone. Different DNA sequences within this sample yield the same CDR3. The rearrangement joins TRBV18 to TRBJ2-5; no clear D gene. V dropped 3 bases and J dropped 3 bases, with 2 bases sitting between them. This CDR3 has 11 amino acids. CDR1 KGHSH and CDR2 LQKENI come from the germline V gene. The CDR3 bases are TGTGCCAGCTCACCGGAAGAGACCCAGTACTTC. Protein sequence: CASSPEETQYF.

This sequence joins TRBV12-3 or TRBV12-4 and TRBJ2-5; D possibly corresponds to TRBD2 (6 bases). V lost 5 bases to trimming and J lost 4 bases, with 11 bases between them. The CDR3 runs to 13 residues. The CDR3 coding sequence is TGTGCCAGCAGTCCACGGGAGAGAGAGACCCAGTACTTC. It specifies CASSPRERETQYF.

V and J are TRBV30 and TRBJ1-5; D is uncertain. Germline V gene sequence: CDR1 GTSNPN, CDR2 SVGIG (reference sequence). Trimming pared 0 bases from V and 7 bases from J, leaving 10 bases between. The CDR3 sequence is 13 residues long. The CDR3 DNA reads TGTGCCTGGAGTGTACGTGGGCGACAGCCCCAGCATTTT. It is translated as CAWSVRGRQPQHF.

The V gene is TRBV28, the J gene TRBJ2-7; 8 bases map to TRBD1. Germline V gene sequence: CDR1 MDHEN, CDR2 SYDVKM. CDR3 size: 15 residues. With 2 bases clipped from V and 3 bases from J, the junction kept 6 bases outside the gene matches. CDR3 coding DNA: TGTGCCAGCAGTTTAGGACAGGGATGGAACTACGAGCAGTACTTC. Translation: CASSLGQGWNYEQYF.

This clone was observed a handful of times. V usage is TRBV2 and J usage is TRBJ1-6, with a weak D call TRBD1 (5 bases). The CDR3 length is 15 residues. Germline CDR1 SNHLY, CDR2 FYNNEI. Trimming shortened V by 6 bases and J by 5 bases, and 14 bases separated the two germline ends. The CDR3 reads CASRGTGINNSPLHF. In nucleotides, the CDR3 is TGTGCCAGCAGGGGGACGGGGATTAATAATTCACCCCTCCACTTT.

The V and J genes are TRBV7-6 and TRBJ2-3, with TRBD2 matching over 8 bases. The CDR3 extends over 15 amino acids. The trim removed 0 bases at V and 5 bases at J, leaving 4 bases unmatched. Germline assignment: CDR1 SGHVS and CDR2 FNYEAQ. CDR3 DNA sequence: TGTGCCAGCAGCTTAGCATTAGCGGGGCTAGATACGCAGTATTTT. Translated, it gives CASSLALAGLDTQYF.

This clone is labeled as medium-sized. The chain carries TRBV4-1 and TRBJ1-2; no reliable D call. Germline-derived CDR1 and CDR2 are MGHRA and YSYEKL. V was cut by 0 bases and J by 7 bases, with 12 bases left in between. This CDR3 spans 14 amino acids. In DNA form, the CDR3 reads TGCGCCAGCAGCCAAGAGCAAGACGCTAGTGGCTACACCTTC. Protein sequence: CASSQEQDASGYTF.

Here the CDR3 DNA reads TGTGCCAGCAGCTGGTACAAGGATCAGCCCCAGCATTTT. Translating it yields CASSWYKDQPQHF. The V gene is TRBV7-2, the J gene TRBJ1-5; D ambiguous. CDR3 length equals 13 residues. Germline V gene sequence: CDR1 SGHTA, CDR2 FQGNSA. V was cut by 4 bases and J by 5 bases, with 9 bases left in between.